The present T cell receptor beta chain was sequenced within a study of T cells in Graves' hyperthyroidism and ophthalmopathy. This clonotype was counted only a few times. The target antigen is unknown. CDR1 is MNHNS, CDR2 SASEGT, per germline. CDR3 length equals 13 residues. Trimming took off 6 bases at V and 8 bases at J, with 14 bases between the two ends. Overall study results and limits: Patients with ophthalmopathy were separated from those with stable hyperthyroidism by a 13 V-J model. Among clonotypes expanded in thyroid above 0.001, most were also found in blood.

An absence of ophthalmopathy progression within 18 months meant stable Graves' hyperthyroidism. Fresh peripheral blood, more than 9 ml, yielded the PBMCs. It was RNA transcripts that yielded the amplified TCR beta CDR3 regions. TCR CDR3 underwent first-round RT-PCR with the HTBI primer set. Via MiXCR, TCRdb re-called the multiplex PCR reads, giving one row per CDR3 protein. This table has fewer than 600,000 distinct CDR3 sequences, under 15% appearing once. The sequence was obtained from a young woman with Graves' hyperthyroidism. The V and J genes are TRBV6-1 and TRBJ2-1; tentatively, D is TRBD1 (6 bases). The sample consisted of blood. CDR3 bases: TGTGCCAGCAGGGGGGCTAGCAGGCATGAGCAGTTCTTC. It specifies CASRGASRHEQFF.